What follows describes a single T cell receptor (beta chain). These data originate in a study of blood T cell repertoires in COVID-19. About the research overall: Whether acute or convalescent, the COVID-19 samples came from the United States, Italy and Spain.

The CDR3 runs 15 residues. Germline CDR1 reads MNHEY; CDR2 reads SVGAGI. The V gene lost 3 bases and the J gene lost 5 bases, with 16 bases spanning the gap. Authors' data handling: Quantification of nucleated cells was approximated via reference gene primer amplification. Here immunoSEQ multiplex PCR was the method, and the copy in TCRdb shows in-frame clones only, minus some. That table gives V, J and clone size, and the DNA gave D and trimming. The sample lists some 150,000 clones, about four fifths occurring once. This study enrolled people aged 18 to 89 from around 26 US geographic areas. What was sequenced was PBMCs or T cells enriched from blood (not recorded which). The chain links TRBV6-5 to TRBJ2-5, with D possibly being TRBD1 (6 bases). This clonotype was sampled from a woman in her 50s who had been exposed to COVID-19. CDR3 nucleotide sequence: TGTGCCAGCAGTTATATCCGGGCAGGGGTGGAGACCCAGTACTTC. This translates into CASSYIRAGVETQYF.